This T cell receptor (beta chain) appears in the sequencing data of a study of T cells in Graves' hyperthyroidism and ophthalmopathy. V gave up 5 bases and J gave up 2 bases, with 9 bases separating them. The CDR3 is 13 residues long. Over 18 months, lack of ophthalmopathy progression marked Graves' hyperthyroidism as stable. The diagnostic basis comprised clinical symptoms, serum thyroxine and TRAb, thyroid ultrasound and orbital computed tomography. This clonotype was seen ten or more times. The source material, RNA transcripts, was used to amplify TCR beta CDR3 regions. TCR CDR3 underwent first-round RT-PCR with the HTBI primer set. TCRdb fed the multiplex PCR reads into MiXCR, producing one record per CDR3 protein. Of roughly 170,000 distinct CDR3 sequences in the sample, over 15% were seen once.

Material: blood. This receptor was taken from a woman aged 50 to 60 with Graves' hyperthyroidism. The chain is built from TRBV12-3 or TRBV12-4 and TRBJ2-5; tentative D call: TRBD1 (6 bases). The CDR3 bases are TGTGCCAGCAGTGCAGGGGATCAAGAGACCCAGTACTTC. Protein sequence: CASSAGDQETQYF.